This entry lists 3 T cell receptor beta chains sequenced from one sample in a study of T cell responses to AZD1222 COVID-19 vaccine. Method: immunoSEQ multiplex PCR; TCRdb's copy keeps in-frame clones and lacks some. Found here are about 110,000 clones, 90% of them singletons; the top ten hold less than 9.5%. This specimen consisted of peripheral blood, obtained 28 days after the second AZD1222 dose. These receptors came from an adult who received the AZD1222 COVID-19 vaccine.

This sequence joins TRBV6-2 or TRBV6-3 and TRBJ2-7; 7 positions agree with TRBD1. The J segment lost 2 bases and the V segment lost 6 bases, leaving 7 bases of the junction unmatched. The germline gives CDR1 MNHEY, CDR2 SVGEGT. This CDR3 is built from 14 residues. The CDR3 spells CASSRTGTPYEQYF. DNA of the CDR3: TGTGCCAGCAGCAGGACAGGTACACCCTACGAGCAGTACTTC.

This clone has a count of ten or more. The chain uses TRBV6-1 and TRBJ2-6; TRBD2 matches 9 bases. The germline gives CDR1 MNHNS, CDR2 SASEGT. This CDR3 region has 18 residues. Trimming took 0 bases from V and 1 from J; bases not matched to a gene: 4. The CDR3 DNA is TGTGCCAGCAGTGAAGCGCCTAGCGGGGAATCTGGGGCCAACGTCCTGACTTTC. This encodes CASSEAPSGESGANVLTF.

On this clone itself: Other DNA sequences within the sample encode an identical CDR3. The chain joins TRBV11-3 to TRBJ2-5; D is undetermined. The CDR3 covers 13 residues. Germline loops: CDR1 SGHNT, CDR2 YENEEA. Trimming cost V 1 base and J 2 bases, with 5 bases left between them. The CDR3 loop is CASSLGDQETQYF. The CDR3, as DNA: TGTGCCAGCAGCTTAGGTGATCAAGAGACCCAGTACTTC.